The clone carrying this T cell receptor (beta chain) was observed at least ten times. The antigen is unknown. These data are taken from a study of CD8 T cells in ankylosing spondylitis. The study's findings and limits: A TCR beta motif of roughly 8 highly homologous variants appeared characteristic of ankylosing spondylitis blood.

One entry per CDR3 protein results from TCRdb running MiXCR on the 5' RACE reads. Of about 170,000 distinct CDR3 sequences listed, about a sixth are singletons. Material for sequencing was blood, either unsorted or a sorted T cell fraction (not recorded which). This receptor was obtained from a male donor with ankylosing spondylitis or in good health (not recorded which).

The CDR3 loop is CASSYGTSGKNEQFF. Written as DNA, the CDR3 is TGTGCCAGCAGTTACGGGACTAGCGGGAAGAATGAGCAGTTCTTC. J is TRBJ2-1 and V is TRBV6-5; 13 bases map to TRBD2. The V and J ends lost 2 bases and 7 bases, in that order; junction bases with no gene match: 2. Germline V CDR1 and CDR2: MNHEY, SVGAGI. CDR3 length equals 15 residues.